What follows are 24 T cell receptor beta chains derived from one specimen sequenced in a study of blood T cell repertoires in COVID-19. Data came from immunoSEQ multiplex PCR; TCRdb stores just in-frame clones and leaves some out. The table records about 440,000 clones, 87% of them present only once. Sequenced material: PBMCs or T cells enriched from blood (not recorded which). These receptors originate from a woman under 30 with acute COVID-19.

The chain recombines TRBV19 with TRBJ2-6; D gene ambiguous. The CDR3 sequence is 13 residues long. With 7 bases removed from V and 2 bases from J, the gap between germline ends came to 6 bases. CDR1 is LNHDA and CDR2 is SQIVND in the germline V gene (reference sequence). CDR3 loop: CASINTGANVLTF. The CDR3 DNA sequence: TGTGCCAGTATTAATACTGGGGCCAACGTCCTGACTTTC.

This sequence joins TRBV15 and TRBJ1-5, with D unresolved. V was shortened by 9 bases and J by 0 bases, with 18 bases between the two germline ends. CDR1 is LNHNV, CDR2 YYDKDF, per germline (reference sequence). This CDR3 spans 16 amino acids. The CDR3 bases are TGTGCCACGTCCGCCGGTAGGAGCTATAGCAATCAGCCCCAGCATTTT. It codes for CATSAGRSYSNQPQHF.

This clone was recorded once. The chain joins TRBV10-3 to TRBJ2-5, with D possibly matching TRBD1 (5 bases). V was clipped by 4 bases and J by 0 bases, with 9 bases between them. Germline assignment: CDR1 ENHRY and CDR2 SYGVKD. The CDR3 has 14 amino acids. CDR3 DNA: TGTGCCATCAGTGGGGGCACCTACCAAGAGACCCAGTACTTC. Protein sequence: CAISGGTYQETQYF.

The chain joins TRBV7-9 to TRBJ2-3; 11 bases are a match to TRBD2. Germline V gives CDR1 SEHNR, CDR2 FQNEAQ (reference sequence). The CDR3 runs to 17 residues. Germline trimming cut 1 base from V and 3 bases from J; bases unmatched to any gene: 6. This chain's CDR3 is CASSLVPGLADTDTQYF. The CDR3 coding sequence is TGTGCCAGCAGCTTAGTACCGGGACTAGCGGATACAGATACGCAGTATTTT. Complete variable domain (other parts from reference TRBV7-9 and TRBJ2-3): DTGVSQNPRHKITKRGQNVTFRCDPISEHNRLYWYRQTLGQGPEFLTYFQNEAQLEKSRLLSDRFSAERPKGSFSTLEIQRTEQGDSAMYLCASSLVPGLADTDTQYFGPGTRLTVL.

This clone is a singleton in its sample. V is TRBV18 and J is TRBJ1-1; possible D gene TRBD1, 6 bases. V was cut by 5 bases and J by 3 bases, with 13 bases left in between. The CDR3 spans 14 residues. Germline assignment: CDR1 KGHSH and CDR2 LQKENI. The CDR3 DNA follows: TGTGCCAGCTCAACAGGGTTGGGGGACACTGAAGCTTTCTTT. It encodes CASSTGLGDTEAFF.

As concerns this clone: The same CDR3 arises from other DNA sequences in this sample as well. The chain couples TRBV7-9 to TRBJ2-5; 7 bases match TRBD1. Looked up from germline, CDR1 is SEHNR and CDR2 is FQNEAQ (reference sequence). The CDR3 is 14 amino acids. V lost 5 bases and J lost 1; bases outside the gene matches: 4. Here the CDR3 reads CASSPGTAQETQYF. As DNA, the CDR3 is TGTGCCAGCAGCCCCGGGACAGCCCAAGAGACCCAGTACTTC.

The V call is TRBV13, the J call TRBJ2-7, with TRBD2 matching over 7 bases. Germline V gives CDR1 PRHDT, CDR2 FYEKMQ (reference sequence). The J segment lost 3 bases and the V segment lost 3 bases, leaving 14 bases of the junction unmatched. The CDR3 length is 17 residues. DNA for the CDR3: TGTGCCAGCAGCTTTAAGTCCCTTCAAGCGGGAAACTACGAGCAGTACTTC. This encodes CASSFKSLQAGNYEQYF.

The gene calls are TRBV18 and TRBJ1-5, with a tentative D call TRBD1 (5 bases). The CDR3 spans 15 residues. Germline lookup yields CDR1 KGHSH and CDR2 LQKENI. The germline V and J ends were trimmed by 4 bases and 7 bases, with 17 bases remaining between them. The CDR3 sequence: CASSLSSGDRQPQHF. The CDR3 coding sequence is TGTGCCAGCTCACTTTCCTCGGGGGACCGGCAGCCCCAGCATTTT.

The chain employs TRBV5-4 and TRBJ2-1; possibly TRBD1 for D (5 bases). Trimming took off 1 base at V and 5 bases at J, with 10 bases between the two ends. This CDR3 is built from 14 residues. Germline V gene sequence: CDR1 SGHNT, CDR2 YYREEE (reference sequence). CDR3 nucleotides: TGTGCCAGCAGCTTGCAAGGGGCCCACAATGAGCAGTTCTTC. Translation gives CASSLQGAHNEQFF.

J is TRBJ1-6 and V is TRBV7-8, with a weak D call TRBD1 (5 bases). The CDR3 sequence is 16 residues long. Germline V gene data show CDR1 as SGHVS and CDR2 as FQNEAQ. The V end was cut by 5 bases, the J end by 0 bases, with 11 bases between. CDR3 DNA: TGTGCCAGCAGCCTCAGGGCCCTCTCCTATAATTCACCCCTCCACTTT. Translating gives CASSLRALSYNSPLHF.

The CDR3 loop is CASSTGKGYTF. CDR3 DNA sequence: TGTGCCAGTAGTACAGGGAAAGGCTACACCTTC. The chain links TRBV28 to TRBJ1-2; tentatively, D is TRBD1 (6 bases). This CDR3 spans 11 amino acids. Germline V gives CDR1 MDHEN, CDR2 SYDVKM. V lost 9 bases and J 8 bases, leaving 13 bases between the germline ends.

The chain recombines TRBV25-1 with TRBJ2-5, with D possibly being TRBD1 (6 bases). Germline assignment: CDR1 MGHDK and CDR2 SYGVNS. Trimming took 4 bases from V and 5 from J, leaving 11 bases between them. The CDR3 sequence is 13 residues long. The CDR3 reads CASSAGVLETQYF. CDR3 bases: TGTGCCAGCAGTGCAGGGGTTTTGGAGACCCAGTACTTC.

The CDR3 sequence is CASSYGTGRTGELFF. The DNA of the CDR3 is TGTGCCAGCAGTTACGGGACAGGGCGTACCGGGGAGCTGTTTTTT. The rearrangement links TRBV6-5 to TRBJ2-2; 9 bases are a match to TRBD1. The CDR3 totals 15 residues. Trimming took 2 bases from V and 5 from J; bases not matched to a gene: 3. In germline, CDR1 is MNHEY, CDR2 SVGAGI.

This clone occurred a few times. The chain carries TRBV23-1 and TRBJ1-1; the D gene is possibly TRBD1 (5 bases). TRBV23-1 is an ORF for which the function is uncertain. The CDR3 runs to 19 residues. Trimming stripped 2 bases from V and 3 bases from J, with 25 bases between. The CDR3 spells CASSQRPPAERGRYTEAFF. The DNA of the CDR3 is TGCGCCAGCAGTCAACGACCCCCGGCAGAAAGGGGAAGGTACACTGAAGCTTTCTTT.

DNA for the CDR3: TGTGCCAGCAGCGTAGCTCCAGGGGGCTTTTACGAGCAGTACTTC. Its protein is CASSVAPGGFYEQYF. J is TRBJ2-7 and V is TRBV9; TRBD1 matches 8 bases. The CDR3 consists of 15 residues. V trimming: 0 bases; J trimming: 4 bases; junction bases outside the gene matches: 6. The germline gives CDR1 SGDLS, CDR2 YYNGEE.

The chain combines TRBV14 with TRBJ2-1; 7 nucleotides match TRBD2. The trim removed 1 base at V and 4 bases at J, leaving 7 bases unmatched. From germline, CDR1 is SGHDN and CDR2 FVKESK. CDR3 size: 16 residues. The CDR3 sequence is CASSQVRAGSYNEQFF. As DNA, the CDR3 is TGTGCCAGCAGCCAAGTACGAGCGGGATCGTACAATGAGCAGTTCTTC.

J is TRBJ1-4 and V is TRBV4-1; weak D call: TRBD1 (6 bases). The V end lost 0 bases, the J end lost 8 bases, and 16 bases lay between the germline ends. CDR1 and CDR2 from the germline V gene are MGHRA and YSYEKL. There are 16 residues in the CDR3. The CDR3 DNA follows: TGCGCCAGCAGCCAAGAGCCGGAAAGGGGGAGCGAAAAACTGTTTTTT. Translated, it gives CASSQEPERGSEKLFF.

This clone occurred a few times. The V and J genes are TRBV13 and TRBJ2-7; D gene ambiguous. CDR1 PRHDT and CDR2 FYEKMQ come from the germline V gene (reference sequence). The CDR3 spans 14 residues. V was trimmed by 2 bases and J by 9 bases, leaving 17 bases between them. The DNA of the CDR3 is TGTGCCAGCAGCTTAACACGTATTCAGACTGTGCAGTACTTC. It codes for CASSLTRIQTVQYF.

The rearrangement links TRBV3-1 (or the pseudogene TRBV3-2) to TRBJ1-3, with TRBD1 matching over 10 bases. The trim removed 3 bases at V and 2 bases at J, leaving 10 bases unmatched. The CDR3 contains 18 residues. Per the germline V gene, CDR1 is LGHDT and CDR2 is YNNKEL (reference sequence). CDR3 region: CASSQEFTGTGAGNTIYF. DNA for the CDR3: TGTGCCAGCAGCCAGGAATTTACCGGGACAGGGGCTGGAAACACCATATATTTT.

This chain uses TRBV7-2 with TRBJ1-2, with a tentative D call TRBD1 (6 bases). The CDR3 extends over 13 amino acids. Trimming cost V 6 bases and J 2 bases, with 10 bases left between them. Germline V gives CDR1 SGHTA, CDR2 FQGNSA. This CDR3 is CASRSTGNYGYTF. Written as DNA, the CDR3 is TGTGCCAGCAGATCGACAGGAAACTATGGCTACACCTTC.

This clone was counted a single time. The identical CDR3 is also encoded by other nucleotide sequences in the sample. DNA of the CDR3: TGTGCCAGCAGCTTAGCGGGCGGGAGGAATGAGCAGTTCTTC. Its protein is CASSLAGGRNEQFF. The chain employs TRBV7-6 and TRBJ2-1; 8 nucleotides line up with TRBD2. After removal of 0 bases from V and 7 bases from J, the junction contained 2 bases not matched to a gene. The CDR3 is 14 residues long. The V gene's germline CDR1 is SGHVS and CDR2 FNYEAQ.

This clone was recorded once. J is TRBJ1-5 and V is TRBV27; TRBD1 might be the D (6 bases). V lost 8 bases, J lost 2 bases, and 19 bases lay in between. From germline, CDR1 is MNHEY and CDR2 SMNVEV (reference sequence). This CDR3 is 16 amino acids long. The CDR3 sequence: CASGLRGGLRNQPQHF. For the CDR3, the DNA is TGTGCCAGCGGCTTGAGAGGGGGACTACGCAATCAGCCCCAGCATTTT.

The gene calls are TRBV9 and TRBJ2-7; 7 bases align to TRBD1. J gave up 0 bases and V 4 bases, and 4 bases lay outside the gene matches. This CDR3 is built from 14 residues. Germline loops: CDR1 SGDLS, CDR2 YYNGEE. The CDR3, as DNA: TGTGCCAGCAGCCCGGGACAGAGCTCCTACGAGCAGTACTTC. This encodes CASSPGQSSYEQYF. Using reference TRBV9 and TRBJ2-7 for the parts outside the CDR3, the full variable domain is DSGVTQTPKHLITATGQRVTLRCSPRSGDLSVYWYQQSLDQGLQFLIQYYNGEERAKGNILERFSAQQFPDLHSELNLSSLELGDSALYFCASSPGQSSYEQYFGPGTRLTVT.

This chain connects TRBV7-6 to TRBJ1-6; D is possibly TRBD1 (5 bases). This CDR3 comprises 16 residues. CDR1 and CDR2 from the germline V gene are SGHVS and FNYEAQ. V was clipped by 1 base and J by 4 bases, with 11 bases between them. The CDR3 protein is CASSLEGYSYNSPLHF. For the CDR3, the DNA is TGTGCCAGCAGCTTAGAGGGGTATTCTTATAATTCACCCCTCCACTTT.